The present TCR beta chain was sequenced within a study of CD8+ T cells in alopecia areata. Study results and caveats: Sharing of TCRs across patients appeared less clear than in mice, possibly for HLA-related reasons.

The sequencing template was cDNA reverse transcribed from extracted RNA. Sequencing was performed with immunoSEQ multiplex PCR; in TCRdb, only in-frame clones are kept and a portion is missing. Here the sample spans over 150,000 clones, about 63% being singletons. Peripheral blood, together with lesional scalp punch biopsies, was collected from alopecia areata patients. Germline V gene lookup returns CDR1 SGHNT and CDR2 YENEEA. The CDR3 extends over 12 amino acids. The ends were cut back, 0 bases at V and 15 bases at J, with 12 bases in the middle. As regards this clone: What it binds is unknown.

The chain combines TRBV11-3 with TRBJ2-1; tentatively, D is TRBD1 or TRBD2 (5 bases each). Sequencing was performed on CD4+ T cells sorted from blood, taken at week 0. The sequence was collected from a human donor with alopecia areata. CDR3 region: CASSLDWGPTFF. The DNA for the CDR3 is TGTGCCAGCAGCTTAGACTGGGGACCAACGTTCTTC.